This T cell receptor (beta chain) was sequenced in a study of control samples from healthy donors and cancer patients. Sequencing was performed with immunoSEQ multiplex PCR; in TCRdb, only in-frame clones are kept and a portion is missing. The sample lists 150,000 to 200,000 clones; approximately 90% were seen once. Germline-derived CDR1 and CDR2 are MNHEY and SVGAGI. V was clipped by 2 bases and J by 0 bases, with 13 bases between them. CDR3 size: 16 residues. The chain links TRBV6-5 to TRBJ1-2; no reliable D call. The source of this sequence is a man younger than 40 in good health. The sample comprised blood. The CDR3 DNA is TGTGCCAGCAGTTACGGAGGACGGTCAGCTAACTATGGCTACACCTTC. This encodes CASSYGGRSANYGYTF.